This T cell receptor (beta chain) came from a study of regulatory T cells in long-lasting Graves disease. Assembly of TCR beta libraries relied on iRepertoire HTBI primers together with Arm-PCR of CDR3 regions. One entry per CDR3 protein results from TCRdb running MiXCR on the multiplex PCR reads. The sample has a few hundred thousand distinct CDR3 sequences, around 22% seen once. Broader study findings: Persistent Graves' disease cases displayed lower TCR diversity than newly diagnosed ones. Favored usage of TRBV28, TRBJ1-2 and TRBJ2-5 was recorded in persistent disease.

The time point: persistent/refractory GD, antithyroid drugs over 5 years with positive TRAb. PBMC RNA served as the TCR library source. J lost 4 bases, V lost 4 bases, and 16 bases had no gene match. The V gene's germline CDR1 is SGHRS and CDR2 YFSETQ. This CDR3 region has 18 residues. This clonotype has ten or more counts. Its matching antigen is unknown. This sequence was found in a female donor with Graves disease. Here the sequenced sample was peripheral blood mononuclear cells (PBMCs), taken when the disease was refractory, from a patient treated with antithyroid drugs. The chain has TRBV5-1 and TRBJ2-2; 7 bases line up with TRBD1. The CDR3 DNA is TGCGCCAGCAGCCCGGACAGGAACGGTCTCGGCAGCACCGGGGAGCTGTTTTTT. The encoded protein is CASSPDRNGLGSTGELFF.